One sample yielded the 17 T cell receptor beta chains listed below, sequenced in a study of shared clonotypes between healthy human individuals. The naive CD8 subset, CD45RO-negative cells positively selected for CCR7, excluded terminally differentiated effector memory CD45RA+ cells. This table comes from immunoSEQ multiplex PCR, and its TCRdb copy is limited to in-frame clones, with some not included. The sample records millions of clones, more than 85% being singletons. Sequenced: naive CD8+ T cells from PBMCs. These receptors all come from a man aged 18 to 35 in good health. Some clones in this sample may be carry-over from other donors' samples.

This chain uses TRBV4-2 with TRBJ2-7; TRBD1 might be the D (7 bases). V was cut by 5 bases and J by 3 bases, with 17 bases left in between. The CDR3 loop spans 15 amino acids. The germline V gene encodes CDR1 LGHNA and CDR2 YNFKEQ. This chain's CDR3 is CASSLGGQPHYEQYF. The CDR3 DNA sequence: TGTGCCAGCAGCTTGGGGGGACAGCCACACTACGAGCAGTACTTC.

This clone was seen once. Other DNA sequences in the sample encode the same CDR3. The genes are TRBV7-6 and TRBJ2-7; no clear D gene. The CDR3 spans 11 residues. With 5 bases removed from V and 5 bases from J, the gap between germline ends came to 7 bases. Germline values: CDR1 SGHVS, CDR2 FNYEAQ. The CDR3 DNA reads as TGTGCCAGCAGCCCCGGCCACGAGCAGTACTTC. This translates into CASSPGHEQYF.

The CDR3 loop reads CASSFLQAGGPGNEQFF. DNA for the CDR3: TGCGCCAGCAGCTTTCTTCAGGCGGGAGGGCCGGGGAATGAGCAGTTCTTC. J is TRBJ2-1 and V is TRBV5-1; 9 nucleotides agree with TRBD2. V trimming: 2 bases; J trimming: 7 bases; junction bases outside the gene matches: 13. The CDR3 totals 17 residues. Germline loops: CDR1 SGHRS, CDR2 YFSETQ.

The chain is built from TRBV7-7 and TRBJ2-1, with TRBD2 as a possible D gene (6 bases). Germline assignment: CDR1 SSHAT and CDR2 FNYEAQ (reference sequence). The length of the CDR3 is 16 residues. Trimming removed 2 bases from V and 4 bases from J, with 15 bases in between. The CDR3 sequence is CASSLSHGSQYNEQFF. In nucleotides, the CDR3 is TGTGCCAGCAGCTTATCCCACGGGAGCCAGTACAATGAGCAGTTCTTC.

This sequence joins TRBV7-6 and TRBJ2-3; 8 bases line up with TRBD1. The germline V gene has CDR1 SGHVS and CDR2 FNYEAQ. Trimming cost V 5 bases and J 10 bases; bases outside gene matches: 11. CDR3 length: 14 amino acids. The CDR3 DNA is TGTGCCAGCAGCCTGGGGCAGGGGGCTAGCGCGCAGTATTTT. It encodes CASSLGQGASAQYF. Based on the CDR3 plus reference TRBV7-6 and TRBJ2-3, the full variable domain is GAGVSQSPRYKVTKRGQDVALRCDPISGHVSLYWYRQALGQGPEFLTYFNYEAQQDKSGLPNDRFSAERPEGSISTLTIQRTEQRDSAMYRCASSLGQGASAQYFGPGTRLTVL.

Worth noting for this clone: Other DNA variants within this sample encode the same CDR3. The chain recombines TRBV27 with TRBJ2-7; D is undetermined. Germline-derived CDR1 and CDR2 are MNHEY and SMNVEV (reference sequence). V gave up 3 bases and J gave up 0 bases, with 6 bases separating them. CDR3 length: 13 amino acids. CDR3 sequence: CASSFTSSYEQYF. DNA for the CDR3: TGTGCCAGCAGTTTCACCAGCTCCTACGAGCAGTACTTC.

For the CDR3, the DNA is TGTGCCAGCAGCTTTACCGGGACAGTGACTGGAAACACCATATATTTT. It codes for CASSFTGTVTGNTIYF. The genes are TRBV7-9 and TRBJ1-3, with 7 bases lining up with TRBD1. The CDR3 is made up of 16 amino acids. The V segment lost 3 bases and the J segment 2 bases; nucleotides outside the gene matches: 7. CDR1 is SEHNR, CDR2 FQNEAQ, per germline (reference sequence).

The V gene is TRBV11-3, the J gene TRBJ2-3; TRBD2 is a possible D gene (5 bases). The CDR3 extends over 14 amino acids. Trimming pared 5 bases from V and 2 bases from J, leaving 11 bases between. CDR1 SGHNT and CDR2 YENEEA come from the germline V gene. The CDR3 sequence: CASSPRDLTDTQYF. Here the CDR3 DNA reads TGTGCCAGCAGCCCCCGGGATCTCACAGATACGCAGTATTTT.

This chain connects TRBV9 to TRBJ2-7, with 7 bases aligning to TRBD1. There are 11 residues in the CDR3. Trimming took 1 base from V and 13 from J; bases not matched to a gene: 5. CDR1 is SGDLS, CDR2 YYNGEE, per germline. The chain's CDR3 is CASSVPGQFYF. The CDR3 region has the DNA TGTGCCAGCAGCGTACCGGGACAGTTTTACTTC.

The J gene is TRBJ2-2, the V gene TRBV5-3, with 11 bases lining up with TRBD2. TRBV5-3 is treated as an ORF (open reading frame) with a function not yet certain. CDR3 length: 18 residues. V lost 4 bases to trimming and J lost 3 bases; unmatched junction nucleotides: 11. In DNA, the CDR3 is TGTGCCAGAAGCCCTTGGGGGGGACTAGCGGTTTACACCGGGGAGCTGTTTTTT. Its translation is CARSPWGGLAVYTGELFF.

The rearrangement links TRBV19 to TRBJ2-1, with D uncertain. The germline gives CDR1 LNHDA, CDR2 SQIVND (reference sequence). V was shortened by 6 bases and J by 2 bases, with 17 bases between the two germline ends. This CDR3 contains 16 residues. The DNA for the CDR3 is TGTGCCAGTAGCCAACTATATTTCGATGCCTACAATGAGCAGTTCTTC. It is translated as CASSQLYFDAYNEQFF.

This rearrangement joins TRBV11-2 to TRBJ2-7, with TRBD2 as a possible D gene (5 bases). The CDR3 runs to 13 residues. The V gene lost 11 bases and the J gene lost 1 base, with 15 bases spanning the gap. Germline CDR1 SGHAT, CDR2 FQNNGV. DNA of the CDR3: TGTGCCTCTGCCGCGGGCGCTTCCTACGAGCAGTACTTC. This gives the protein CASAAGASYEQYF.

The chain carries TRBV7-9 and TRBJ2-7, with TRBD1 matching 8 bases. Per the germline V gene, CDR1 is SEHNR and CDR2 is FQNEAQ (reference sequence). V trimming: 0 bases; J trimming: 3 bases; junction bases outside the gene matches: 1. The CDR3 has 14 amino acids. The CDR3 reads CASSLADRVYEQYF. CDR3 nucleotides: TGTGCCAGCAGCTTAGCGGACAGGGTCTACGAGCAGTACTTC.

This rearrangement joins TRBV2 to TRBJ2-2; 8 positions match TRBD1. Germline assignment: CDR1 SNHLY and CDR2 FYNNEI. Unmatched junction bases numbered 14, after V lost 9 bases and J lost 5 bases. This CDR3 contains 16 residues. The CDR3 sequence is CASRSRTGTGTGELFF. The CDR3 coding sequence is TGTGCCAGTAGAAGTAGGACAGGGACGGGAACCGGGGAGCTGTTTTTT.

V is TRBV7-9 and J is TRBJ1-2; D is possibly TRBD1 (5 bases). V dropped 4 bases and J dropped 1 base, with 10 bases sitting between them. Germline V gene data show CDR1 as SEHNR and CDR2 as FQNEAQ (reference sequence). There are 14 residues in the CDR3. The CDR3 nucleotides are TGTGCCAGCAGCTCGGGACGGATTAACTATGGCTACACCTTC. Translation: CASSSGRINYGYTF. Full variable domain (rest looked up from reference TRBV7-9 and TRBJ1-2): DTGVSQNPRHKITKRGQNVTFRCDPISEHNRLYWYRQTLGQGPEFLTYFQNEAQLEKSRLLSDRFSAERPKGSFSTLEIQRTEQGDSAMYLCASSSGRINYGYTFGSGTRLTVV.

The J gene is TRBJ2-5, the V gene TRBV6-5; 7 bases agree with TRBD1. The germline gives CDR1 MNHEY, CDR2 SVGAGI. J was trimmed by 1 base and V by 7 bases; bases with no gene match: 9. The CDR3 totals 15 residues. DNA of the CDR3: TGTGCCAGCACTAACTACAGGACAGGCCAAGAGACCCAGTACTTC. The encoded protein is CASTNYRTGQETQYF.

This chain joins TRBV19 and TRBJ2-7; no clear D. Trimming removed 3 bases from V and 5 bases from J, with 5 bases in between. The CDR3 runs 11 residues. Germline CDR1 and CDR2: LNHDA and SQIVND (reference sequence). Here the CDR3 reads CASSMFNEQYF. The CDR3, as DNA: TGTGCCAGTAGTATGTTTAACGAGCAGTACTTC. The full variable domain, in which reference TRBV19 and TRBJ2-7 provide the parts outside the CDR3, is DGGITQSPKYLFRKEGQNVTLSCEQNLNHDAMYWYRQDPGQGLRLIYYSQIVNDFQKGDIAEGYSVSREKKESFPLTVTSAQKNPTAFYLCASSMFNEQYFGPGTRLTVT.